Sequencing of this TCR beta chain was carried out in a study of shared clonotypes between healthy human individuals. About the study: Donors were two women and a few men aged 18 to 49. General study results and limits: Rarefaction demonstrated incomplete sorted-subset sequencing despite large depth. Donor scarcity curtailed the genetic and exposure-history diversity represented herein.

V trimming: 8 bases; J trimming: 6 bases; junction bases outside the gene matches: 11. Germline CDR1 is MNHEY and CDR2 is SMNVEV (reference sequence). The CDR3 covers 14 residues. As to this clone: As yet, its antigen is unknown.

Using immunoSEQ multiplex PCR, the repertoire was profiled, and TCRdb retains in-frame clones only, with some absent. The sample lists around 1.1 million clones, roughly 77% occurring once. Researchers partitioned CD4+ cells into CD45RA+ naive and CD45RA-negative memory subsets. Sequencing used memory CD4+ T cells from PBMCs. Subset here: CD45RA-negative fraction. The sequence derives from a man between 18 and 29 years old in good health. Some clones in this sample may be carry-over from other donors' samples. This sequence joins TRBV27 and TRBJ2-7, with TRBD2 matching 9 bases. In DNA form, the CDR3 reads TGTGCCAGCCGGGGGGGACTAGCTTTGACCGAGCAGTACTTC. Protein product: CASRGGLALTEQYF.